The 22 T cell receptor beta chains below all came from one sample that was sequenced in a study of T cell repertoires in aging, cancer and after chemotherapy. A mixed TRB-A/B primer pool amplified rearranged TRB by multiplex touch-down PCR. Each CDR3 protein is one row after TCRdb ran MiXCR on the multiplex PCR reads. The sample consists of approximately 4,200 distinct CDR3 sequences, about 20% of them appearing once. The template was genomic DNA from peripheral blood, not RNA. Specimen: blood. Receptor source: a human donor with a blood cancer.

By frequency in the sample, this clonotype is medium-sized. The chain employs TRBV6-2 or TRBV6-3 and TRBJ2-3; TRBD2 matches 11 bases. Trimming at V came to 0 bases and at J to 2 bases, leaving 10 bases not matched to a gene. Germline CDR1 reads MNHEY; CDR2 reads SVGEGT. The CDR3 covers 19 residues. CDR3 DNA sequence: TGTGCCAGCAGTTACTCACCACAGGCTAGCGGGGGGAACACAGATACGCAGTATTTT. Residues: CASSYSPQASGGNTDTQYF.

By share of the sample, this clonotype is medium-sized. This chain joins TRBV30 and TRBJ2-3, with a tentative D call TRBD2 (7 bases). Trimming cost V 8 bases and J 2 bases, with 14 bases left between them. CDR3 length equals 13 residues. Germline lookup yields CDR1 GTSNPN and CDR2 SVGIG (reference sequence). Here the CDR3 DNA reads TGTGCCGGGGGGCGGGGGTCCACAGATACGCAGTATTTT. As protein: CAGGRGSTDTQYF.

On this clonotype itself: The CDR3 end shows no conserved phenylalanine or tryptophan, and so a read error is likely. The chain recombines TRBV10-3 with TRBJ2-7; 9 nucleotides align to TRBD1. The CDR3 spans 14 residues. V lost 4 bases, J lost 2 bases, and 3 bases stayed unmatched. The germline CDR1 and CDR2 sequences are ENHRY and SYGVKD. CDR3 in DNA: TGTGCCATCAGTGGACAGGGGGAAACCTACGAGCAGTACTTA. Translated, it gives CAISGQGETYEQYL.

This clonotype ranks as medium-sized. This sequence joins TRBV19 and TRBJ1-2, with D perhaps matching TRBD1 (5 bases). Germline V CDR1 and CDR2: LNHDA, SQIVND (reference sequence). V shed 0 bases and J shed 4 bases, with 9 bases lying between them. The CDR3 has 14 amino acids. CDR3 nucleotide sequence: TGTGCCAGTAGTATAGACCAGGGAACCTATGGCTACACCTTC. Residues: CASSIDQGTYGYTF.

This clonotype rates as medium-sized. The rearrangement joins TRBV19 to TRBJ2-7, with TRBD1 matching 12 bases. Germline CDR1 LNHDA, CDR2 SQIVND (reference sequence). The V gene end was trimmed by 6 bases and the J gene end by 7 bases; junction bases not matched to a gene: 7. The CDR3 has 14 residues. The CDR3 DNA is TGTGCCAGTAGCCCGGGACAGGGGGCGATTGAGCAGTACTTC. Its protein is CASSPGQGAIEQYF. The whole variable domain, filled in from reference TRBV19 and TRBJ2-7, reads DGGITQSPKYLFRKEGQNVTLSCEQNLNHDAMYWYRQDPGQGLRLIYYSQIVNDFQKGDIAEGYSVSREKKESFPLTVTSAQKNPTAFYLCASSPGQGAIEQYFGPGTRLTVT.

The V gene is TRBV5-1, the J gene TRBJ2-1; 10 bases agree with TRBD2. After removal of 4 bases from V and 9 bases from J, the junction contained 7 bases not matched to a gene. CDR1 and CDR2 (germline): SGHRS, YFSETQ. There are 14 residues in the CDR3. CDR3 DNA sequence: TGCGCCAGCAGCCCCAGCGGGGGGGCCGCTGAGCAGTTCTTC. Translation gives CASSPSGGAAEQFF.

By sample fraction, this clonotype is medium-sized. V and J are TRBV18 and TRBJ1-4; D remains unclear. The CDR3 sequence is 13 residues long. The V end lost 6 bases, the J end lost 4 bases, and 9 bases lay between the germline ends. Germline values: CDR1 KGHSH, CDR2 LQKENI. CDR3 DNA sequence: TGTGCCAGCTCCGACGGGGTTAATGAAAAACTGTTTTTT. Its protein product is CASSDGVNEKLFF.

Relative to its sample, this clonotype is medium-sized. The V call is TRBV5-1, the J call TRBJ1-2; 7 bases line up with TRBD1. V gave up 4 bases and J gave up 2 bases; unmatched junction bases: 2. The CDR3 loop spans 13 amino acids. Looked up from germline, CDR1 is SGHRS and CDR2 is YFSETQ. Written as DNA, the CDR3 is TGCGCCAGCAGCCTGGGACAGAACTATGGCTACACCTTC. Translating it yields CASSLGQNYGYTF.

This rearrangement joins TRBV12-3 or TRBV12-4 to TRBJ2-5, with D unclear. The J call is in doubt because the DNA end fits TRBJ2-1 better. CDR3 size: 13 residues. CDR3 loop: CASSTTGCNEQFF. The CDR3 DNA sequence: TGTGCCAGCAGTACAACTGGATGCAATGAGCAGTTCTTC.

The table lists this clonotype with a few counts. This chain connects TRBV20-1 to TRBJ1-1, with D perhaps matching TRBD1 (6 bases). The germline V gene encodes CDR1 DFQATT and CDR2 SNEGSKA (reference sequence). This CDR3 region has 15 residues. The V gene lost 6 bases and the J gene lost 4 bases, with 21 bases spanning the gap. The CDR3 bases are TGCAGTGCAGGGGGAGTAAAGTGGCCGAGCACTGAAGCTTTCTTT. It specifies CSAGGVKWPSTEAFF.

This clonotype is classed as medium-sized. This chain links TRBV19 with TRBJ2-6; 7 nucleotides align to TRBD1. CDR1 is LNHDA and CDR2 is SQIVND in the germline V gene (reference sequence). This CDR3 region has 18 residues. The junction had 10 bases not matched to a gene; V was cut back by 3 bases and J by 2 bases. The CDR3 DNA sequence: TGTGCCAGTAGTATGAACCCCCAAACAGGGGCTGGGGCCAACGTCCTGACTTTC. It encodes CASSMNPQTGAGANVLTF.

The CDR3 loop is CASSLGTGVGGQPQHF. The DNA of the CDR3 is TGTGCCAGTAGTCTCGGGACAGGCGTGGGGGGTCAGCCCCAGCATTTT. J is TRBJ1-5 and V is TRBV19; 8 nucleotides line up with TRBD1. Per the germline V gene, CDR1 is LNHDA and CDR2 is SQIVND (reference sequence). The V gene end was trimmed by 5 bases and the J gene end by 6 bases; junction bases not matched to a gene: 12. The CDR3 loop spans 16 amino acids.

The chain has TRBV7-9 and TRBJ1-6; TRBD1 might be the D (5 bases). Trimming took 3 bases from V and 9 from J, leaving 15 bases between them. Germline values: CDR1 SEHNR, CDR2 FQNEAQ (reference sequence). This CDR3 has 15 amino acids. The CDR3 reads CASSLGGSMGSPLHF. The CDR3 nucleotides read TGTGCCAGCAGCTTGGGGGGGTCAATGGGTTCACCCCTCCACTTT.

The sample holds a few counts of this clonotype. The V call is TRBV5-4, the J call TRBJ1-2; tentative D call: TRBD1 (5 bases). CDR3 length: 14 amino acids. CDR1 is SGHNT and CDR2 is YYREEE in the germline V gene (reference sequence). V was cut by 4 bases and J by 3 bases, with 13 bases left in between. CDR3 in amino acids: CASSAAGRDYGYTF. The CDR3, as DNA: TGTGCCAGCAGCGCAGCGGGACGGGACTATGGCTACACCTTC.

The sample holds a few counts of this clonotype. This chain connects TRBV5-1 to TRBJ2-3; D is unclear. CDR1 is SGHRS, CDR2 YFSETQ, per germline. V was pared by 0 bases and J by 4 bases, with 3 bases between. This CDR3 spans 12 amino acids. The CDR3 DNA reads as TGCGCCAGCAGCTTGGGCGCAGATACGCAGTATTTT. It translates to CASSLGADTQYF.

This clonotype is classed as medium-sized (0.01 to 0.1%). This chain joins TRBV5-4 and TRBJ1-3; D might be TRBD1 (6 bases). There are 14 residues in the CDR3. In germline, CDR1 is SGHNT, CDR2 YYREEE (reference sequence). The germline V and J ends were trimmed by 3 bases and 1 base, with 8 bases remaining between them. The CDR3 nucleotides are TGTGCCAGCAGCTATCAGGGGTCTGGAAACACCATATATTTT. It encodes CASSYQGSGNTIYF.

This clonotype is deemed medium-sized. V gene TRBV24-1 combines with J gene TRBJ2-1; TRBD1 might be the D (5 bases). CDR3 length: 14 residues. Trimming shortened V by 5 bases and J by 1 base, and 8 bases separated the two germline ends. CDR1 KGHDR and CDR2 SFDVKD come from the germline V gene. As DNA, the CDR3 is TGTGCCACCAGTGCGGCAGGGTCCTACAATGAGCAGTTCTTC. This sequence encodes CATSAAGSYNEQFF.

Only a few counts were recorded for this clonotype. CDR3 nucleotide sequence: TGTGCCAGCTCACCGGGGGCCGGTTCACCCCTCCACTTT. Translated, it gives CASSPGAGSPLHF. J is TRBJ1-6 and V is TRBV18; possibly TRBD1 for D (6 bases). Between the trimmed V and J ends, which lost 3 bases and 9 bases, there was a span of 9 bases. The CDR3 spans 13 residues. CDR1 and CDR2 from the germline V gene are KGHSH and LQKENI. Together with reference TRBV18 and TRBJ1-6, the CDR3 gives the full variable domain: NAGVMQNPRHLVRRRGQEARLRCSPMKGHSHVYWYRQLPEEGLKFMVYLQKENIIDESGMPKERFSAEFPKEGPSILRIQQVVRGDSAAYFCASSPGAGSPLHFGNGTRLTVT.

This clonotype is labeled medium-sized. The rearrangement joins TRBV27 to TRBJ2-2; no clear D gene. V shed 2 bases and J shed 2 bases, with 6 bases lying between them. Germline lookup yields CDR1 MNHEY and CDR2 SMNVEV (reference sequence). The CDR3 extends over 14 amino acids. The CDR3 DNA sequence: TGTGCCAGCAGTTTACGGGCAAACACCGGGGAGCTGTTTTTT. This sequence encodes CASSLRANTGELFF.

By sample share, this clonotype is medium-sized (0.01 to 0.1%). V is TRBV19 and J is TRBJ1-2; no definite D call. The germline gives CDR1 LNHDA, CDR2 SQIVND (reference sequence). The CDR3 has 11 amino acids. Deletions cut 6 bases from V and 0 bases from J, with 2 bases between. In DNA form, the CDR3 reads TGTGCCAGTAGGACTAACTATGGCTACACCTTC. It codes for CASRTNYGYTF.

This clonotype is termed medium-sized. The chain employs TRBV6-1 and TRBJ2-6; D may be TRBD1 (5 bases). The CDR3 is 18 amino acids. The germline V and J ends were trimmed by 1 base and 0 bases, with 13 bases remaining between them. Per germline, CDR1 MNHNS and CDR2 SASEGT. CDR3 protein: CASSEGWGSDSGANVLTF. Written as DNA, the CDR3 is TGTGCCAGCAGTGAAGGCTGGGGCAGCGACTCTGGGGCCAACGTCCTGACTTTC.

By share, this clonotype ranks as medium-sized (0.01 to 0.1%). The CDR3 here is CASSSGTGGLKSSYNEQFF. CDR3 in DNA: TGTGCCAGCAGCTCCGGGACAGGGGGTCTGAAGAGCTCCTACAATGAGCAGTTCTTC. V usage is TRBV5-4 and J usage is TRBJ2-1; the match to TRBD1 covers 11 bases. Germline CDR1 SGHNT, CDR2 YYREEE (reference sequence). There are 19 residues in the CDR3. Unmatched junction bases numbered 11, after V lost 3 bases and J lost 0 bases.